The clone carrying this TCR beta chain was recorded a few times. Its matching antigen is unknown. These data are taken from a study of beta chain features in type 1 diabetes. Reverse transcribing all isolated RNA meant expressed TCRB transcripts were sequenced. This table comes from immunoSEQ multiplex PCR, and its TCRdb copy is limited to in-frame clones, with some not included. The repertoire has about 370,000 clones, over 8.5% of them found once; the top ten carry about 0.6%. General study results and limits: When Type 1 diabetes patients were examined, their TCRB CDR3s proved moderately but significantly shorter in all four CD4+ subsets.

Sequenced: central memory CD4+ T cells from blood. The TCR originated in a young man with type 1 diabetes.

The CDR3 spells CASSLTGPTGNTIYF. The CDR3 nucleotides are TGTGCCAGCAGCTTAACAGGGCCTACTGGAAACACCATATATTTT. The chain joins TRBV7-3 to TRBJ1-3; D is ambiguous. V lost 0 bases and J lost 2, with 8 bases in between. Germline CDR1 and CDR2: SGHTA and FQGTGA. CDR3 length: 15 amino acids.